Given below is one TCR beta chain in context. The source of the sample is a study of blood T cell repertoires in COVID-19. Germline CDR1 LGHNA, CDR2 YSLEER. V lost 5 bases to trimming and J lost 4 bases, with 11 bases between them. The CDR3 sequence is 14 residues long. The data were produced by immunoSEQ multiplex PCR, yet TCRdb's version contains in-frame clones alone and is incomplete. The sample consists of nearly 95,000 clones, around 90% of them appearing once. This chain uses TRBV4-3 with TRBJ1-4, with a weak D call TRBD1 (5 bases). The source material was peripheral blood. This receptor was taken from a human donor with active COVID-19. The donor label of this sample is uncertain. CDR3 sequence reads: CASSSGSFNEKLFF. CDR3 in DNA: TGCGCCAGCAGCTCAGGGTCCTTTAATGAAAAACTGTTTTTT.